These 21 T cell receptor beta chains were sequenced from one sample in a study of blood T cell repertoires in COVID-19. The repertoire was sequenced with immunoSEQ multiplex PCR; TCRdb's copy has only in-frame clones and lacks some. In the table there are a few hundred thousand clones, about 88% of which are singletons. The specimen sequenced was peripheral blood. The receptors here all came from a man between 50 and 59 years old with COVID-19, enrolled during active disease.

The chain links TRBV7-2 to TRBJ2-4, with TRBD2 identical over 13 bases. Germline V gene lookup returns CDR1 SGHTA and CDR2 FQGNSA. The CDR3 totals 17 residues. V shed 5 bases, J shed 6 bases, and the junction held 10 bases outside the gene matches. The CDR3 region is CASSLGLAGAQRNIQYF. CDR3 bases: TGTGCCAGCAGCCTAGGACTAGCGGGGGCCCAAAGAAACATTCAGTACTTC.

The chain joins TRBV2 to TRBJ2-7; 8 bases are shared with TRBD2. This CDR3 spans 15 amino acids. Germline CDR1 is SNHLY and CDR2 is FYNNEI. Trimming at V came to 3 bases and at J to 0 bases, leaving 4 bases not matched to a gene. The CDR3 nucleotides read TGTGCCAGCAGTGAGGAGCGGGAGAGCTCCTACGAGCAGTACTTC. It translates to CASSEERESSYEQYF.

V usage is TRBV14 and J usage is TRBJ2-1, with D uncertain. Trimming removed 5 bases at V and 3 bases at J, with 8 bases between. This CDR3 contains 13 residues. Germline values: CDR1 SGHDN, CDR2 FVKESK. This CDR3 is CASSSDFYNEQFF. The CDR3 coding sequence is TGTGCCAGCAGCTCCGACTTCTACAATGAGCAGTTCTTC.

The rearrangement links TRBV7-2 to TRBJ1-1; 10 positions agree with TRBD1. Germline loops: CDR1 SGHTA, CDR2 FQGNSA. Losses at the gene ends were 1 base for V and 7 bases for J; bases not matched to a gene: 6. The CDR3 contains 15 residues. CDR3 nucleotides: TGTGCCAGCAGCTTAGGACAGGGGGCCGGGGGTGAAGCTTTCTTT. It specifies CASSLGQGAGGEAFF.

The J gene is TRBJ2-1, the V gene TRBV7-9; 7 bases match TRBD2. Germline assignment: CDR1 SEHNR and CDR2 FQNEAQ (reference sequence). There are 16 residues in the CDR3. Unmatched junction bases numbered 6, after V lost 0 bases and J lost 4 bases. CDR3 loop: CASSLAGGAGYNEQFF. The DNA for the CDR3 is TGTGCCAGCAGCTTAGCGGGAGGGGCTGGTTACAATGAGCAGTTCTTC.

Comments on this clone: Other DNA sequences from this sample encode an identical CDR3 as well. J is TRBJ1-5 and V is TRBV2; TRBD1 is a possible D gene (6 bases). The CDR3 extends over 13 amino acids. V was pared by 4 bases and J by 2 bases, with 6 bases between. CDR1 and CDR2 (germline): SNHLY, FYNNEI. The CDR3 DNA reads TGTGCCAGCAGTGGGACAGGCAATCAGCCCCAGCATTTT. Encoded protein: CASSGTGNQPQHF. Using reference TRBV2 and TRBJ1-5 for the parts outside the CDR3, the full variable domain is EPEVTQTPSHQVTQMGQEVILRCVPISNHLYFYWYRQILGQKVEFLVSFYNNEISEKSEIFDDQFSVERPDGSNFTLKIRSTKLEDSAMYFCASSGTGNQPQHFGDGTRLSIL.

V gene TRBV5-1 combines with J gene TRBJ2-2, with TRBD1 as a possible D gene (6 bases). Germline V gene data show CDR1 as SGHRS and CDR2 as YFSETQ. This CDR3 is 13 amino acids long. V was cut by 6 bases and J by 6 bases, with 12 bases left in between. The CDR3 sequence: CASTDSGAGELFF. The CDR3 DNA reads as TGCGCCAGCACGGACAGCGGCGCCGGGGAGCTGTTTTTT.

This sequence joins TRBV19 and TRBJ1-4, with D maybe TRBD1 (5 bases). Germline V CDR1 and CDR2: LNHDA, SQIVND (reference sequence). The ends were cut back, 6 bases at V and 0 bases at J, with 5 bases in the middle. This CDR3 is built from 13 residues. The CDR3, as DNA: TGTGCCAGTAGAGGGGCAACTAATGAAAAACTGTTTTTT. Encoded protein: CASRGATNEKLFF.

The CDR3: CASSLDTNTEAFF. The CDR3, as DNA: TGTGCCAGCAGTTTAGACACGAACACTGAAGCTTTCTTT. The chain joins TRBV28 to TRBJ1-1; D uncertain. Germline CDR1 and CDR2: MDHEN and SYDVKM. V was clipped by 2 bases and J by 1 base, with 5 bases between them. The CDR3 is 13 residues long.

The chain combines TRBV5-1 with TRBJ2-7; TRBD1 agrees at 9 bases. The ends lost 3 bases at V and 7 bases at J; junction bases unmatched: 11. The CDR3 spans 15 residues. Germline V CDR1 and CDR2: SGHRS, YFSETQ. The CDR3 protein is CASSYTPGQGAEQYF. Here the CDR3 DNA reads TGCGCCAGCAGCTACACCCCGGGACAGGGCGCGGAGCAGTACTTC.

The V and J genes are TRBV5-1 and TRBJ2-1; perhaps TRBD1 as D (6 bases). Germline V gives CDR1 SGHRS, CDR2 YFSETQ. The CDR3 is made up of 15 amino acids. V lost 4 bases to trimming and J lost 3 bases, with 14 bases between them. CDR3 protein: CASSQNMDSYNEQFF. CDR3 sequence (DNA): TGCGCCAGCAGCCAAAATATGGACAGCTACAATGAGCAGTTCTTC.

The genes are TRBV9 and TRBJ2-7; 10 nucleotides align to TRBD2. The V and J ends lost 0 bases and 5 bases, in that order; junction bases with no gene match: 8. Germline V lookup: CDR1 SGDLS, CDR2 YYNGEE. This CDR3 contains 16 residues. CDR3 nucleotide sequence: TGTGCCAGCAGCGTAGGCAGTAGCGGGAGGCCGGACGAGCAGTACTTC. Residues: CASSVGSSGRPDEQYF.

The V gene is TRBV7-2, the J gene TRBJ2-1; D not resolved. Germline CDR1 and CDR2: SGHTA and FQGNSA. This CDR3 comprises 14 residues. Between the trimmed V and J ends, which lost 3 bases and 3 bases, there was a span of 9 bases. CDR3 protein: CASSFAQVYNEQFF. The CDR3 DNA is TGTGCCAGCAGCTTTGCCCAGGTCTACAATGAGCAGTTCTTC.

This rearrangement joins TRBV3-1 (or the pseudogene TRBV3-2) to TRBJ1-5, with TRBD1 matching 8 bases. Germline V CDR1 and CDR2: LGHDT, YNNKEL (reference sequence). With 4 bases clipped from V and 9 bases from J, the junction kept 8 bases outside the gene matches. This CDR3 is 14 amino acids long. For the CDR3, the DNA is TGTGCCAGCAGCCCCGGACAGGGCCCATGGCCCCAGCATTTT. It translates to CASSPGQGPWPQHF.

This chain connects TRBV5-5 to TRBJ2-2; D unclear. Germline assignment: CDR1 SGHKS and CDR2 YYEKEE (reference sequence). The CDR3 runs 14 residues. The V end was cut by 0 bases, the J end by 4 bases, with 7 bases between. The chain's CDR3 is CASSLVAGTGELFF. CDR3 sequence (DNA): TGTGCCAGCAGCTTGGTAGCTGGCACCGGGGAGCTGTTTTTT.

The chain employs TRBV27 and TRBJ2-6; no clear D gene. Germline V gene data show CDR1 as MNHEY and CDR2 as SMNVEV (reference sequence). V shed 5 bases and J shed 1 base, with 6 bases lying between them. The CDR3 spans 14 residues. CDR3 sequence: CASSHRSGANVLTF. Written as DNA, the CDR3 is TGTGCCAGCAGTCACCGGTCTGGGGCCAACGTCCTGACTTTC.

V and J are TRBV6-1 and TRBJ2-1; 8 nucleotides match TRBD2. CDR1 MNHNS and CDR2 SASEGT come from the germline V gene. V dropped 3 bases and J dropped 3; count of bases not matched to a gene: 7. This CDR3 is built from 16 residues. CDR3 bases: TGTGCCAGCAGTGACCAGGGCGGGGGGAACTACAATGAGCAGTTCTTC. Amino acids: CASSDQGGGNYNEQFF.

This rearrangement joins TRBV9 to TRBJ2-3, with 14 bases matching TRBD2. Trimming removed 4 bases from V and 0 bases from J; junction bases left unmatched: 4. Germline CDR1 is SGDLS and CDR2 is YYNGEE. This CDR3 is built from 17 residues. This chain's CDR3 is CASSPWTSGGSTDTQYF. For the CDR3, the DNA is TGTGCCAGCAGCCCGTGGACTAGCGGGGGGAGCACAGATACGCAGTATTTT.

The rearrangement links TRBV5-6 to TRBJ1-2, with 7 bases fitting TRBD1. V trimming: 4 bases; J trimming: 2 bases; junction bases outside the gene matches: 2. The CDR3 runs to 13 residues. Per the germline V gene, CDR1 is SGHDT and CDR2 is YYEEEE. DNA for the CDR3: TGTGCCAGCAGCCCGACAGGGAACTATGGCTACACCTTC. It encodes CASSPTGNYGYTF.

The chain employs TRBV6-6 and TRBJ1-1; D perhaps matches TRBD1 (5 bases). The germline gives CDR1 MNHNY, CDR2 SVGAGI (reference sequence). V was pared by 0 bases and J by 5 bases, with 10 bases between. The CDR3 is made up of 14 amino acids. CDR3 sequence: CASSYSARETEAFF. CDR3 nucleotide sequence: TGTGCCAGCAGTTACTCGGCCAGGGAAACTGAAGCTTTCTTT.

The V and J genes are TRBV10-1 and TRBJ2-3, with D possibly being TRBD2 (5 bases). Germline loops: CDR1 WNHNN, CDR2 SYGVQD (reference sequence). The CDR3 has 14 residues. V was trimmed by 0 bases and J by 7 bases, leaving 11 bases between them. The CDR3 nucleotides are TGCGCCAGCAGTGAGTCTCGGACTGTGAATACGCAGTATTTT. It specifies CASSESRTVNTQYF.